The clone carrying this T cell receptor (beta chain) was counted ten times or more. No antigen is known for it. Collection of roughly 9.8 milliliters of peripheral blood was performed for each donor. Every sample yielded at least 6.5 million isolated PBMCs. Germline V CDR1 and CDR2: SGHRS, YFSETQ. The CDR3 runs 16 residues. The J segment lost 2 bases and the V segment lost 4 bases, leaving 8 bases of the junction unmatched. The source of the sample is a study of blood T cells in healthy people across ages. Then a second PCR, running roughly 7 to 11 cycles, was carried out with a sample-barcoded 5' primer and a J-beta primer mix. TCRdb reprocessed the 5' RACE reads with MiXCR, giving one entry per CDR3 protein. This table has about 1,500,000 distinct CDR3 sequences, around 42% appearing once. Study-wide results and limits: With age, beta diversity per million T cells declined roughly linearly, significantly by about 40. A strong correlation was seen between TCR beta diversity and naive T cell percentage.

Sequencing was carried out using blood. This TCR came from a woman in her late teens or twenties in good health. V is TRBV5-1 and J is TRBJ2-3; 9 positions agree with TRBD1. CDR3 in amino acids: CASSPGQGFDTDTQYF. As DNA, the CDR3 is TGCGCCAGCAGCCCGGGACAGGGATTTGACACAGATACGCAGTATTTT.